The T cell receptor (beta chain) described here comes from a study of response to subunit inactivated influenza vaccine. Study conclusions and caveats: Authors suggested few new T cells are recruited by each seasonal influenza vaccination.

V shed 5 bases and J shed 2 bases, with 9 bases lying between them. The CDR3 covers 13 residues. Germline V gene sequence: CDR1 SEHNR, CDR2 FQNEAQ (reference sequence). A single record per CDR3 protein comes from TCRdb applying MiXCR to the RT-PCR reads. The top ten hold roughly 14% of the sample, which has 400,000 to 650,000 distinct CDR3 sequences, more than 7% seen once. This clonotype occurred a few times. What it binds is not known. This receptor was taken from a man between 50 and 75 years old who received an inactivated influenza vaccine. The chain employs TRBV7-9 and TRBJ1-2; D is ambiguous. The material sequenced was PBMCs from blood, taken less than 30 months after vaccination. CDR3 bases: TGTGCCAGCAGCCACCAGGAAAACTATGGCTACACCTTC. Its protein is CASSHQENYGYTF.